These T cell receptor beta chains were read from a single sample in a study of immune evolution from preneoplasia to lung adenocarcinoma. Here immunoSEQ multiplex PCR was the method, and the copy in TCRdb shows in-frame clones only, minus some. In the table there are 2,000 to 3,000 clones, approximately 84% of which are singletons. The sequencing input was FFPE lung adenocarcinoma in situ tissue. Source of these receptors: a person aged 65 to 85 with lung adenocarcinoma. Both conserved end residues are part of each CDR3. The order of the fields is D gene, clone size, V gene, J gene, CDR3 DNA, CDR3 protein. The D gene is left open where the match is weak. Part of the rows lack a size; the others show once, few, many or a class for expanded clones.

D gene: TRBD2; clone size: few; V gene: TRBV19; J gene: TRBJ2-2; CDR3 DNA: TGTGCCAGTAGTATAGACCTAGCGGGGCGGGTCCCCGGGGAGCTGTTTTTT; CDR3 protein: CASSIDLAGRVPGELFF
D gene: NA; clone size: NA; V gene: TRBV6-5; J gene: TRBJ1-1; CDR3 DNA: TGTGCCAGCAGAAAAGGGACGGTAAACACTGAAGCTTTCTTT; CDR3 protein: CASRKGTVNTEAFF
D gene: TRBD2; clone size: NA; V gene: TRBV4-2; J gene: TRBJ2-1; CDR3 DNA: TGTGCCAGCAGGAGCAGTGGCGGGAGTGGCAATGAGCAGTTCTTC; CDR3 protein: CASRSSGGSGNEQFF
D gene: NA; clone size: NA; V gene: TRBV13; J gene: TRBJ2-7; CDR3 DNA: TGTGCCAGCAGCTTAGCTGGACAGCCGTCCGAGCAGTACTTC; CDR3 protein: CASSLAGQPSEQYF
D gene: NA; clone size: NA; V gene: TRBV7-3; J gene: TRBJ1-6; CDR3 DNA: TGTGCCAGCAGCGAAAATCAGGGTCCCCTCCACTTT; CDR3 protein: CASSENQGPLHF
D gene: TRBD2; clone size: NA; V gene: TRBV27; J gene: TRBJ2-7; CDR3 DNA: TGTGCCAGCAGTTCCCGACTAGCGGGAAACTACGAGCAGTACTTC; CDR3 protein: CASSSRLAGNYEQYF
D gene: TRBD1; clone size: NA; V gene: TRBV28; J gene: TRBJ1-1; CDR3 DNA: TGTGCCAGCAGTCTCAACCGACAGGGCAGTAGGACTGAAGCTTTCTTT; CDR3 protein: CASSLNRQGSRTEAFF
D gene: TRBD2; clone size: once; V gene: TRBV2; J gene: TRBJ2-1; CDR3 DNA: TGTGCCAGCAGGGGAGCGGGAGGGCTCAATGAGCAGTTCTTC; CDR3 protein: CASRGAGGLNEQFF
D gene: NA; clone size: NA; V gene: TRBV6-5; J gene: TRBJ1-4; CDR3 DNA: TGTGCCAGCAGTTACTCGAATTACGGGGCTAATGAAAAACTGTTTTTT; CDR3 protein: CASSYSNYGANEKLFF
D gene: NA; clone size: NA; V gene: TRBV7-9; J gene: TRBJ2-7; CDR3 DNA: TGTGCCAGCAGCTTAGAAGTAGGGGACGAGCAGTACTTC; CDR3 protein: CASSLEVGDEQYF
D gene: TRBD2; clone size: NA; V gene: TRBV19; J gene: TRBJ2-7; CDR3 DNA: TGTGCCAGTAGCCCCATCCGGGAGGGCCTATCGGACGAGCAGTACTTC; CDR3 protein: CASSPIREGLSDEQYF
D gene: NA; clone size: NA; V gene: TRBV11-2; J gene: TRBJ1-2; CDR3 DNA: TGTGCCAGCAGCTTAGGAGTCACCCACAGTGGCTACACCTTC; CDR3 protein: CASSLGVTHSGYTF
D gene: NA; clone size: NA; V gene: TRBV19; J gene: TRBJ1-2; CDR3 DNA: TGTGCCAGTAGTATATCGGGGCCAGGCATGATCCAGGGACGGGGGAGCTATGGCTACACCTTC; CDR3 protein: CASSISGPGMIQGRGSYGYTF
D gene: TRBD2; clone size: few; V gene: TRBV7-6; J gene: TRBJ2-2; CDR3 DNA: TGTGCCAGCAGCTTAGCGGCTAGCGGGACCAACACCGGGGAGCTGTTTTTT; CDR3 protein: CASSLAASGTNTGELFF
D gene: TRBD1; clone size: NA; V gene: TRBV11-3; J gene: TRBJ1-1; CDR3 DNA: TGTGCCAGCAGCTTAGAAGAACGGACAGGTGAAGCTTTCTTT; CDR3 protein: CASSLEERTGEAFF
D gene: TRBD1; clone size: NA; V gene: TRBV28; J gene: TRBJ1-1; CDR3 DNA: TGTGCCAGCAGCCGTATCGACAGGGGCACTGAAGCTTTCTTT; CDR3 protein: CASSRIDRGTEAFF
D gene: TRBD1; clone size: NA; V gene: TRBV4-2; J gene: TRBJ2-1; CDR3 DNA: TGTGCCAGCAGCCAAGATACCGGGACAGGGCTGTTCTTC; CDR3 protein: CASSQDTGTGLFF
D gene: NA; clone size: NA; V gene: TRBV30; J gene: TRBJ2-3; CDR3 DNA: TGTGCCTGGAGTGTAGCCGTAGATACGCAGTATTTT; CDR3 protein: CAWSVAVDTQYF
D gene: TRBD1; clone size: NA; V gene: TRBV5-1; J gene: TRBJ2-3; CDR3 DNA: TGCGCCAGCAGCTATGGACAGGGGGCAGATACGCAGTATTTT; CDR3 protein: CASSYGQGADTQYF
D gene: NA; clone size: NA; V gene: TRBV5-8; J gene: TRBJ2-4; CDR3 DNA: TGTGCCAGCAGCTTGGACAGGGAAACCAAAAACATTCAGTACTTC; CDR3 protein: CASSLDRETKNIQYF
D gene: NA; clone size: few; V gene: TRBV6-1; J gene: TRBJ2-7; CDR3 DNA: TGTGCCAGCAGTGAAAGGTGGCAGGGGTGGGACGAGCAGTACTTC; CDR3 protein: CASSERWQGWDEQYF
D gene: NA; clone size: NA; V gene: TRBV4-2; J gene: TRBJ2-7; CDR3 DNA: TGTGCCAGCAGCCAAGAAGGGGGAGGGGGCCCCTACGAGCAGTACTTC; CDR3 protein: CASSQEGGGGPYEQYF
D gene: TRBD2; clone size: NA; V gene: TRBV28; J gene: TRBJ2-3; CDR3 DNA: TGTGCCAGCACTCAGATAGCGGGAGGCACAGATACGCAGTATTTT; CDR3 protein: CASTQIAGGTDTQYF
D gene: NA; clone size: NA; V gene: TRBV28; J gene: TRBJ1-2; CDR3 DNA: TGTGCCAGCAGTTTAATCCAGGACAACTATGGCTACACCTTC; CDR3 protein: CASSLIQDNYGYTF
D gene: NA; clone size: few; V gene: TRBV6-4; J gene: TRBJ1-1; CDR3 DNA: TGTGCCAGCAGTGACTCTGAGCGGGACGAAGCTTTCTTT; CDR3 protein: CASSDSERDEAFF
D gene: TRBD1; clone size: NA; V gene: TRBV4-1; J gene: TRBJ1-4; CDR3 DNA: TGCGCCAGCAGCCAATATGGAGGGGGCGCAGAAACTAATGAAAAACTGTTTTTT; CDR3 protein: CASSQYGGGAETNEKLFF
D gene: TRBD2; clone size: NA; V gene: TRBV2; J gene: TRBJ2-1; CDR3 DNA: TGTGCCAGCAGTGGGGGACTAGCGGTGGTATACAATGAGCAGTTCTTC; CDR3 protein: CASSGGLAVVYNEQFF
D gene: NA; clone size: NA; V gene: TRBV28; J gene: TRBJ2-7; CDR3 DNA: TGTGCCAGTCATTCAGGCGGGGAGGTCTACGAGCAGTACTTC; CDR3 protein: CASHSGGEVYEQYF
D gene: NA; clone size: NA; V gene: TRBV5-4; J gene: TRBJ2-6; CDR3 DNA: TGTGCCAGCAGTCCCCCCCCGGGGGCCAACGTCCTGACTTTC; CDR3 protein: CASSPPPGANVLTF
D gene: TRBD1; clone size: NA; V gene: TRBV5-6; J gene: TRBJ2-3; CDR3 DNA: TGTGCCAGCAGCCCCGGGACAGGGGCAGATACGCAGTATTTT; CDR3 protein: CASSPGTGADTQYF
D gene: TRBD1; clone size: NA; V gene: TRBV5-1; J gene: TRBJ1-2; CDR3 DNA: TGCGCCAGCAGCCTAGGACAGGGGTCTAGTGGCTACACCTTC; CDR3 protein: CASSLGQGSSGYTF
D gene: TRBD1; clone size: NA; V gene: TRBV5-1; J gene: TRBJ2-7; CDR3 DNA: TGCGCCAGCAGCAAGGGACAGCTAACCTACGAGCAGTACTTC; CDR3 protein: CASSKGQLTYEQYF